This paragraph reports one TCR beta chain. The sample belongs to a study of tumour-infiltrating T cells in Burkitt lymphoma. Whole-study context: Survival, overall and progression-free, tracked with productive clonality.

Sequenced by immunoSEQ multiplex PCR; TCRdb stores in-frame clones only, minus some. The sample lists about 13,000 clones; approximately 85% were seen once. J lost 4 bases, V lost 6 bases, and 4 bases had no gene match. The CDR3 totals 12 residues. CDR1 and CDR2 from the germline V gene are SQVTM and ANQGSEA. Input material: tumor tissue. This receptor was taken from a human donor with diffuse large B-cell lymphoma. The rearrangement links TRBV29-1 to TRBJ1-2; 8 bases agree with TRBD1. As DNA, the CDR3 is TGCAGCGTCCCGACAGGGGCCTATGGCTACACCTTC. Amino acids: CSVPTGAYGYTF.